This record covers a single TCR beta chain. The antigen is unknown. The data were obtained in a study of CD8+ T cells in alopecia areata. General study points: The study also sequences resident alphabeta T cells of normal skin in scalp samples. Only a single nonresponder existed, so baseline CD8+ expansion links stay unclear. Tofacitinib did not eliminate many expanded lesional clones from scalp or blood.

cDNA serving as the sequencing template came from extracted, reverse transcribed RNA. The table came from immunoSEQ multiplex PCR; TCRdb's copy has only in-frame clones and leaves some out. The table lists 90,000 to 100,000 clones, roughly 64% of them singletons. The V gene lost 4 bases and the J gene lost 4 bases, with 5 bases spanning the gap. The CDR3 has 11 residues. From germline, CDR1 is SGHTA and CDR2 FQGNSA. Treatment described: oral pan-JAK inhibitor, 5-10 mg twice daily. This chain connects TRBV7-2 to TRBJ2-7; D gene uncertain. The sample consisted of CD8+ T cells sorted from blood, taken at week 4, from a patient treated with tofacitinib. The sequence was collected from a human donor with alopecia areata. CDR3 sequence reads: CASSSKYEQYF. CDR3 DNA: TGTGCCAGCAGCTCTAAATACGAGCAGTACTTC.